Presented here are 5 T cell receptor beta chains from one specimen sequenced in a study of prognosis after radiotherapy for stage I lung cancer. Amplicons of TCR beta CDR3 were generated from genomic DNA by two-round multiplex PCR. For every TRBV and TRBJ gene, a specific primer was used in first-round PCR. TCRdb reanalysed the multiplex PCR reads using MiXCR and keeps one entry per CDR3 protein. The profile covers about 27,000 distinct CDR3 sequences, with around 32% appearing a single time and 35% taken by the ten largest. The sequencing here drew on PBMCs, taken before or after stereotactic body radiation therapy (not recorded which). The receptor source for this set is a donor older than 45 with non-small cell lung cancer.

This clonotype was detected many times. The chain couples TRBV9 to TRBJ2-1, with D uncertain. The germline CDR1 and CDR2 sequences are SGDLS and YYNGEE. CDR3 length: 15 residues. Trimming stripped 3 bases from V and 0 bases from J, with 10 bases between. The CDR3 loop reads CASSAQPSSYNEQFF. CDR3 bases: TGTGCCAGCAGCGCTCAACCGAGCTCCTACAATGAGCAGTTCTTC.

This clonotype was seen repeatedly, ten times or more. The rearrangement joins TRBV20-1 to TRBJ1-6; 9 nucleotides agree with TRBD1. Trimming took 3 bases from V and 7 from J; bases not matched to a gene: 10. Germline values: CDR1 DFQATT, CDR2 SNEGSKA (reference sequence). The CDR3 is made up of 16 amino acids. CDR3 sequence: CSARELTGGRNSPLHF. CDR3 sequence (DNA): TGCAGTGCTAGGGAACTTACAGGGGGCAGGAATTCACCCCTCCACTTT.

On this clonotype: The conserved phenylalanine or tryptophan is not found at the CDR3 terminus, so this likely reflects a read error. The chain recombines TRBV5-6 with TRBJ1-1; D not resolved. This CDR3 spans 14 amino acids. Trimming left V 0 bases short and J 1 base short, with 7 bases between. Germline CDR1 and CDR2: SGHDT and YYEEEE. The DNA of the CDR3 is TGTGCCAGCAGCTTGGGGTTACGGAACACTGAAGCTTTCCTT. It translates to CASSLGLRNTEAFL.

Only a few counts were recorded for this clonotype. The CDR3 DNA reads as TGTGCCAGCAGGGCAGAAATGAACACTGAAGCTTTCTTT. Residues: CASRAEMNTEAFF. The rearrangement links TRBV6-2 or TRBV6-3 to TRBJ1-1, with D unresolved. Trimming pared 6 bases from V and 0 bases from J, leaving 8 bases between. Germline loops: CDR1 MNHEY, CDR2 SVGEGT. This CDR3 spans 13 amino acids.

This clonotype was detected ten times or more. The gene calls are TRBV2 and TRBJ2-3; D is uncertain. The germline gives CDR1 SNHLY, CDR2 FYNNEI. Between the trimmed V and J ends, which lost 2 bases and 7 bases, there was a span of 7 bases. This CDR3 is built from 12 residues. CDR3 protein: CASSERFHTQYF. CDR3 DNA sequence: TGTGCCAGCAGTGAAAGGTTCCATACGCAGTATTTT.